Below are 18 T cell receptor beta chains sequenced from a single sample in a study of shared clonotypes between healthy human individuals. Terminally differentiated effector memory CD45RA+ cells were excluded from the naive CD8 cells, which were CD45RO-negative and positively selected for CCR7. TCRdb's table, derived via immunoSEQ multiplex PCR, lists solely in-frame clones and lacks some. The data show about 2,100,000 clones, 85% to 95% seen once. The sequencing sample was made of naive CD8+ T cells from PBMCs. The source is a man aged 18 to 29 in good health. Some clones in this sample may be carry-over from other donors' samples.

V usage is TRBV7-9 and J usage is TRBJ2-1; 7 bases are shared with TRBD2. With 1 base clipped from V and 7 bases from J, the junction kept 7 bases outside the gene matches. This CDR3 spans 15 amino acids. The germline V gene has CDR1 SEHNR and CDR2 FQNEAQ (reference sequence). The CDR3 DNA follows: TGTGCCAGCAGCTTAGTGGGGGAGGGCCGGAATGAGCAGTTCTTC. It encodes CASSLVGEGRNEQFF.

The V and J genes are TRBV6-1 and TRBJ2-7; no reliable D call. The CDR3 contains 11 residues. Germline CDR1 is MNHNS and CDR2 is SASEGT. Trimming shortened V by 7 bases and J by 5 bases, and 9 bases separated the two germline ends. The CDR3 spells CASTMTHEQYF. CDR3 coding DNA: TGTGCCAGCACCATGACCCACGAGCAGTACTTC.

This chain links TRBV9 with TRBJ2-1; the D is unclear. Germline CDR1 and CDR2: SGDLS and YYNGEE. The CDR3 is made up of 12 amino acids. V was shortened by 3 bases and J by 10 bases, with 11 bases between the two germline ends. CDR3 sequence (DNA): TGTGCCAGCAGCGCTCCTTTTGCCGAGCAGTTCTTC. Residues: CASSAPFAEQFF. The full variable domain, with the rest looked up from reference TRBV9 and TRBJ2-1, is DSGVTQTPKHLITATGQRVTLRCSPRSGDLSVYWYQQSLDQGLQFLIQYYNGEERAKGNILERFSAQQFPDLHSELNLSSLELGDSALYFCASSAPFAEQFFGPGTRLTVL.

This chain links TRBV5-4 with TRBJ2-5, with 9 bases aligning to TRBD1. In germline, CDR1 is SGHNT, CDR2 YYREEE (reference sequence). This CDR3 is built from 16 residues. V lost 4 bases to trimming and J lost 5 bases; unmatched junction nucleotides: 12. CDR3 DNA sequence: TGTGCCAGCAGCCTCGGGGACAGGGAGGCTCGGGAGACCCAGTACTTC. Amino acids: CASSLGDREARETQYF.

The rearrangement joins TRBV4-1 to TRBJ2-7; 7 nucleotides align to TRBD1. Germline CDR1 is MGHRA and CDR2 is YSYEKL. The CDR3 is made up of 16 amino acids. V lost 3 bases and J lost 2; bases outside the gene matches: 10. The CDR3 sequence is CASSHLSRTGPYEQYF. DNA for the CDR3: TGCGCCAGCAGCCACCTTTCCAGGACAGGCCCCTACGAGCAGTACTTC.

The gene calls are TRBV19 and TRBJ2-2, with D perhaps TRBD1 or TRBD2 (5 bases each). The CDR3 length is 16 residues. Trimming stripped 3 bases from V and 0 bases from J, with 11 bases between. The V gene's germline CDR1 is LNHDA and CDR2 SQIVND (reference sequence). The CDR3 sequence is CASSIWGGSNTGELFF. CDR3 sequence (DNA): TGTGCCAGTAGTATTTGGGGCGGGTCGAACACCGGGGAGCTGTTTTTT.

The chain recombines TRBV9 with TRBJ2-2, with 13 bases matching TRBD2. This CDR3 is 16 amino acids long. After removal of 5 bases from V and 7 bases from J, the junction contained 8 bases not matched to a gene. The germline CDR1 and CDR2 sequences are SGDLS and YYNGEE. The CDR3 nucleotides read TGTGCCAGCAGAGACGGACTAGCGGGAGAGCACGGGGAGCTGTTTTTT. Translated, it gives CASRDGLAGEHGELFF.

The rearrangement uses TRBV15 and TRBJ1-5, with TRBD1 as a possible D gene (5 bases). Germline CDR1 reads LNHNV; CDR2 reads YYDKDF (reference sequence). The CDR3 has 14 residues. V was pared by 3 bases and J by 7 bases, with 13 bases between. CDR3 sequence reads: CATSSGTLGQPQHF. As DNA, the CDR3 is TGTGCCACCAGCAGCGGGACCCTCGGGCAGCCCCAGCATTTT.

This chain joins TRBV25-1 and TRBJ2-6, with D possibly being TRBD1 (5 bases). The germline V and J ends were trimmed by 1 base and 0 bases, with 7 bases remaining between them. The CDR3 has 16 amino acids. The germline V gene has CDR1 MGHDK and CDR2 SYGVNS. The CDR3 spells CASSEWTPSGANVLTF. CDR3 nucleotide sequence: TGTGCCAGCAGTGAATGGACACCCTCTGGGGCCAACGTCCTGACTTTC.

V is TRBV27 and J is TRBJ2-7; TRBD2 matches 7 bases. This CDR3 spans 17 amino acids. V gave up 5 bases and J gave up 2 bases; unmatched junction bases: 15. Germline-derived CDR1 and CDR2 are MNHEY and SMNVEV (reference sequence). CDR3 in amino acids: CASSPVLVAGPTYEQYF. CDR3 nucleotide sequence: TGTGCCAGCAGTCCCGTCCTAGTAGCGGGTCCGACCTACGAGCAGTACTTC.

A remark on this clone: This same CDR3 is encoded by further DNA sequences in the sample. The gene calls are TRBV9 and TRBJ2-7, with D maybe TRBD1 (5 bases). Between the trimmed V and J ends, which lost 0 bases and 3 bases, there was a span of 10 bases. CDR1 and CDR2 (germline): SGDLS, YYNGEE. There are 14 residues in the CDR3. The CDR3 DNA reads TGTGCCAGCAGCGTAGGGGCTAGGGGCTACGAGCAGTACTTC. Translating gives CASSVGARGYEQYF.

The V gene is TRBV28, the J gene TRBJ1-5; tentative D call: TRBD1 (6 bases). Germline CDR1 is MDHEN and CDR2 is SYDVKM. With 3 bases removed from V and 7 bases from J, the gap between germline ends came to 13 bases. This CDR3 region has 14 residues. The CDR3 protein is CASSFSEGGQPQHF. The CDR3 DNA follows: TGTGCCAGCAGTTTTAGTGAGGGGGGACAGCCCCAGCATTTT. The variable domain in full, completed from reference TRBV28 and TRBJ1-5, reads DVKVTQSSRYLVKRTGEKVFLECVQDMDHENMFWYRQDPGLGLRLIYFSYDVKMKEKGDIPEGYSVSREKKERFSLILESASTNQTSMYLCASSFSEGGQPQHFGDGTRLSIL.

This sequence joins TRBV4-1 and TRBJ2-5; D remains unclear. The CDR3 covers 16 residues. The V gene lost 0 bases and the J gene lost 1 base, with 12 bases spanning the gap. Germline lookup yields CDR1 MGHRA and CDR2 YSYEKL. The CDR3 protein is CASSQDYGLTQETQYF. CDR3 DNA sequence: TGCGCCAGCAGCCAAGATTATGGGCTAACCCAAGAGACCCAGTACTTC.

The chain uses TRBV19 and TRBJ2-1; a possible D gene is TRBD1 (5 bases). Looked up from germline, CDR1 is LNHDA and CDR2 is SQIVND (reference sequence). There are 14 residues in the CDR3. Trimming left V 5 bases short and J 1 base short, with 9 bases between. The CDR3 nucleotides read TGTGCCAGTAGTGGTAGGGGATCCTACAATGAGCAGTTCTTC. Translating it yields CASSGRGSYNEQFF.

This clone came up once. J is TRBJ1-2 and V is TRBV4-1; 11 bases align to TRBD1. The ends lost 1 base at V and 4 bases at J; junction bases unmatched: 2. Germline V gene data show CDR1 as MGHRA and CDR2 as YSYEKL. CDR3 size: 15 residues. CDR3 bases: TGCGCCAGCAGCCAAGGGACAGGGGGCGTCTATGGCTACACCTTC. This translates into CASSQGTGGVYGYTF.

The chain recombines TRBV10-2 with TRBJ1-2; 7 nucleotides agree with TRBD1. This CDR3 spans 18 amino acids. With 6 bases clipped from V and 3 bases from J, the junction kept 19 bases outside the gene matches. Per germline, CDR1 WSHSY and CDR2 SAAADI. As DNA, the CDR3 is TGCGCCAGCAGGGCCTCCGACAGGGCGGACGATGGGGACTATGGCTACACCTTC. It is translated as CASRASDRADDGDYGYTF.

The chain has TRBV7-2 and TRBJ2-7; 8 bases match TRBD2. V shed 3 bases and J 3 bases; nucleotides not matched to a gene: 4. Germline V CDR1 and CDR2: SGHTA, FQGNSA. The length of the CDR3 is 14 residues. DNA for the CDR3: TGTGCCAGCAGCTTTATCGCGGGGGGCTACGAGCAGTACTTC. Translation: CASSFIAGGYEQYF.

Of note for this clone: The identical CDR3 is also encoded by other nucleotide sequences in the sample. The chain couples TRBV29-1 to TRBJ1-2; tentatively, D is TRBD1 (5 bases). CDR1 and CDR2 (germline): SQVTM, ANQGSEA. The CDR3 runs 12 residues. Trimming cost V 4 bases and J 3 bases, with 9 bases left between them. This CDR3 is CSVGGGDYGYTF. The CDR3 DNA is TGCAGCGTTGGCGGAGGGGACTATGGCTACACCTTC.